The clone carrying this TCR beta chain was seen more than once but under ten times. This record comes from a study of beta chain features in type 1 diabetes. Background on the study: Over all samples combined, over 85,000,000 sorted cells were examined.

Isolated RNA was reverse transcribed in full, so expressed TCRB transcripts were sequenced. Some clones are missing from TCRdb's copy, which holds only in-frame ones; the method was immunoSEQ multiplex PCR. The profile shows approximately 150,000 clones, approximately 9.1% of them singletons. This CDR3 comprises 14 residues. The V gene's germline CDR1 is SGHNT and CDR2 YYREEE (reference sequence). V lost 3 bases to trimming and J lost 5 bases; unmatched junction nucleotides: 6. The clonotype was recovered from a woman aged 18-30 years in good health. The sequenced sample consisted of central memory CD4+ T cells from blood. The V call is TRBV5-4, the J call TRBJ2-7; 9 bases match TRBD2. The DNA for the CDR3 is TGTGCCAGCAGCTCTATAGCGGGAGACGACGAGCAGTACTTC. This codes for CASSSIAGDDEQYF. Full variable domain (outside the CDR3, taken from reference TRBV5-4 and TRBJ2-7): ETGVTQSPTHLIKTRGQQVTLRCSSQSGHNTVSWYQQALGQGPQFIFQYYREEENGRGNFPPRFSGLQFPNYSSELNVNALELDDSALYLCASSSIAGDDEQYFGPGTRLTVT.